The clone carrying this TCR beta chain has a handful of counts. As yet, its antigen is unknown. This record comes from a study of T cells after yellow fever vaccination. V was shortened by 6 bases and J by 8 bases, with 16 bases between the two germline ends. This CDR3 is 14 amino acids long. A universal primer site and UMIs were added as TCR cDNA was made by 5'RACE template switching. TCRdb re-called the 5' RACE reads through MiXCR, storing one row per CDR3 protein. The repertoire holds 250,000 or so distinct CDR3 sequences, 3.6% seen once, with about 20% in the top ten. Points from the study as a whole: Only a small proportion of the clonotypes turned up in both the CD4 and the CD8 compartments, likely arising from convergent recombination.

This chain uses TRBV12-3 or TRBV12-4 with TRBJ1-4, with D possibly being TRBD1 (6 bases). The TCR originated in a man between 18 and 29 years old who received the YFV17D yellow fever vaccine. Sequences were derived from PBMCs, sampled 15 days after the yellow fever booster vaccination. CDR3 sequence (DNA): TGTGCCAGCAGCCGTCAGGGGACTTTAGAAAAACTGTTTTTT. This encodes CASSRQGTLEKLFF.